Shown below are 6 T cell receptor beta chains from a single sample sequenced in a study of blood T cell repertoires in COVID-19. Sequenced by immunoSEQ multiplex PCR; TCRdb stores in-frame clones only, minus some. Found here are 380,000 or so clones, around 87% of them singletons; the top ten hold 1% to 1.5%. Material for sequencing was PBMCs or T cells enriched from blood (not recorded which). The receptors were gathered from a man in his thirties or forties who had recovered from COVID-19.

The chain joins TRBV4-3 to TRBJ1-3; maybe TRBD1 (5 bases). Germline V gives CDR1 LGHNA, CDR2 YSLEER. Trimming shortened V by 0 bases and J by 7 bases, and 16 bases separated the two germline ends. CDR3 size: 16 residues. The CDR3 region is CASSQDQWGTSNTIYF. The CDR3 DNA sequence: TGCGCCAGCAGCCAAGACCAATGGGGCACTTCCAACACCATATATTTT.

The rearrangement joins TRBV14 to TRBJ2-3; 11 bases are shared with TRBD2. The junction had 13 bases not matched to a gene; V was cut back by 0 bases and J by 2 bases. The germline V gene encodes CDR1 SGHDN and CDR2 FVKESK. CDR3 length equals 20 residues. The DNA for the CDR3 is TGTGCCAGCAGCCAAGATGGGTCTAGCGGGGGGTTCTGGGACACAGATACGCAGTATTTT. This encodes CASSQDGSSGGFWDTDTQYF.

The rearrangement uses TRBV7-2 and TRBJ2-5; TRBD2 agrees at 12 bases. V gave up 5 bases and J gave up 5 bases; unmatched junction bases: 6. CDR1 is SGHTA, CDR2 FQGNSA, per germline. The CDR3 runs to 15 residues. The CDR3 DNA follows: TGTGCCAGCAGCATGACTCTAGCGGGGGGGGAGACCCAGTACTTC. Protein: CASSMTLAGGETQYF.

A remark on this clone: Other nucleotide sequences from this sample produce the same CDR3. The CDR3 nucleotides are TGTGCCAGCAGCTTCGACAGCTATGGCTACACCTTC. Amino acids: CASSFDSYGYTF. The V gene is TRBV7-9, the J gene TRBJ1-2; D is perhaps TRBD1 (5 bases). Trimming cost V 3 bases and J 4 bases, with 6 bases left between them. The germline V gene encodes CDR1 SEHNR and CDR2 FQNEAQ (reference sequence). The CDR3 runs to 12 residues.

The gene calls are TRBV7-3 and TRBJ2-3; D remains ambiguous. Per germline, CDR1 SGHTA and CDR2 FQGTGA. Trimming took off 6 bases at V and 0 bases at J, with 7 bases between the two ends. The CDR3 length is 13 residues. CDR3 residues: CASSRLSTDTQYF. CDR3 sequence (DNA): TGTGCCAGCAGTCGTCTAAGCACAGATACGCAGTATTTT.

A few counts support this clone. The chain carries TRBV9 and TRBJ1-4; D is ambiguous. The CDR3 extends over 15 amino acids. The germline V and J ends were trimmed by 0 bases and 4 bases, with 10 bases remaining between them. The germline V gene has CDR1 SGDLS and CDR2 YYNGEE. CDR3 amino acids: CASSVEAGSNEKLFF. Written as DNA, the CDR3 is TGTGCCAGCAGCGTAGAGGCAGGTAGTAATGAAAAACTGTTTTTT. Full variable domain (outside the CDR3, taken from reference TRBV9 and TRBJ1-4): DSGVTQTPKHLITATGQRVTLRCSPRSGDLSVYWYQQSLDQGLQFLIQYYNGEERAKGNILERFSAQQFPDLHSELNLSSLELGDSALYFCASSVEAGSNEKLFFGSGTQLSVL.